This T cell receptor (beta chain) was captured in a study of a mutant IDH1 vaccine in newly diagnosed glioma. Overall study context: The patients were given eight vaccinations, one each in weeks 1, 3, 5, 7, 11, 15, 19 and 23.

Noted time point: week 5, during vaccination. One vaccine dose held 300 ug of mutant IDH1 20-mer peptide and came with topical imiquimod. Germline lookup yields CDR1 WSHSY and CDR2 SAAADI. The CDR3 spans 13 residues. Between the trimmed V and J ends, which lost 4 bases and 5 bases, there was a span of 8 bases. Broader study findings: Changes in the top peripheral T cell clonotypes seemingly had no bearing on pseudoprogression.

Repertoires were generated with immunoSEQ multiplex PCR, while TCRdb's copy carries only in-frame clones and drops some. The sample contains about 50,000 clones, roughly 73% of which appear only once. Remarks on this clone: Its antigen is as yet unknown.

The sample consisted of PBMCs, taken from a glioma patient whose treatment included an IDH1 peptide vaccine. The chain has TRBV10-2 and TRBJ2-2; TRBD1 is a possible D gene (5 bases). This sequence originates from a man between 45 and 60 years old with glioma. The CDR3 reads CASSGQSTGELFF. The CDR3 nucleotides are TGCGCCAGCAGTGGACAGTCTACCGGGGAGCTGTTTTTT.